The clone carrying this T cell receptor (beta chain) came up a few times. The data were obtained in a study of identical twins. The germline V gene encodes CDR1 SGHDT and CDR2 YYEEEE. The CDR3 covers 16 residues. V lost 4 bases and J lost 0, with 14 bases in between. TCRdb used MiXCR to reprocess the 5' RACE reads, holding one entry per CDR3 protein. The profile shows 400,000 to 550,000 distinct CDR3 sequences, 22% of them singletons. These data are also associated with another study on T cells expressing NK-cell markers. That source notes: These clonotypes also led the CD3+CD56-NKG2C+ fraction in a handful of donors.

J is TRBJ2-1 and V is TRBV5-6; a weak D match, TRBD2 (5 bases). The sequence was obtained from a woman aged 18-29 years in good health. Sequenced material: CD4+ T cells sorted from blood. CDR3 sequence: CASSRGGGLSYNEQFF. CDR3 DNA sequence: TGTGCCAGCAGCCGTGGAGGCGGCCTCTCCTACAATGAGCAGTTCTTC.